The 18 T cell receptor beta chains below all came from one sample that was sequenced in a study of shared T cell receptors in the human thymus. The method was immunoSEQ multiplex PCR; TCRdb's version includes in-frame clones alone and lacks a portion of them. Found here are about 380,000 clones, 95% of them singletons; the top ten hold 0.015% to 0.02%. The sequenced sample consisted of thymocytes. These receptors came from a human donor.

This chain's CDR3 is CATSRVGRTTYEQYF. In nucleotides, the CDR3 is TGTGCCACCAGCAGAGTGGGGCGGACCACCTACGAGCAGTACTTC. The V and J genes are TRBV15 and TRBJ2-7; possible D gene TRBD1, 5 bases. Deletions cut 1 base from V and 2 bases from J, with 12 bases between. The CDR3 consists of 15 residues. The germline V gene encodes CDR1 LNHNV and CDR2 YYDKDF (reference sequence).

The chain carries TRBV14 and TRBJ2-7; tentatively, D is TRBD1 (5 bases). The CDR3 has 16 amino acids. With 2 bases removed from V and 2 bases from J, the gap between germline ends came to 16 bases. Germline V gives CDR1 SGHDN, CDR2 FVKESK. The CDR3 loop is CASSQRRAGKPYEQYF. In nucleotides, the CDR3 is TGTGCCAGCAGCCAAAGAAGGGCAGGGAAACCCTACGAGCAGTACTTC. Full variable domain (remainder filled in from reference TRBV14 and TRBJ2-7): EAGVTQFPSHSVIEKGQTVTLRCDPISGHDNLYWYRRVMGKEIKFLLHFVKESKQDESGMPNNRFLAERTGGTYSTLKVQPAELEDSGVYFCASSQRRAGKPYEQYFGPGTRLTVT.

This chain links TRBV15 with TRBJ2-7; a weak D match, TRBD1 (5 bases). Germline values: CDR1 LNHNV, CDR2 YYDKDF (reference sequence). Between the trimmed V and J ends, which lost 0 bases and 4 bases, there was a span of 13 bases. CDR3 size: 15 residues. CDR3 protein: CATSRDRAQGYEQYF. In nucleotides, the CDR3 is TGTGCCACCAGCAGAGACAGGGCTCAAGGGTACGAGCAGTACTTC.

A note on this clone: One end of the junction varies from germline; a read error may be responsible. This chain links TRBV4-1 with TRBJ2-1; D is ambiguous. This CDR3 comprises 15 residues. Germline V lookup: CDR1 MGHRA, CDR2 YSYEKL. The CDR3 protein is CASSQNRNKHITLVF. The CDR3 DNA is TGCGCCAGCAGCCAAAATCGTAACAAACATATCACCTTGGTCTTC.

The chain uses TRBV6-1 and TRBJ2-2; TRBD2 matches at 11 bases. This CDR3 contains 19 residues. V was clipped by 4 bases and J by 6 bases; unmatched bases: 16. Per germline, CDR1 MNHNS and CDR2 SASEGT. CDR3 sequence: CASSAGLAGGKGRAGELFF. The CDR3 DNA reads TGTGCCAGCAGTGCCGGGCTAGCGGGAGGAAAGGGAAGAGCCGGGGAGCTGTTTTTT.

The V and J genes are TRBV4-3 and TRBJ2-1, with D unclear. Looked up from germline, CDR1 is LGHNA and CDR2 is YSLEER. Trimming took 0 bases from V and 3 from J, leaving 12 bases between them. The CDR3 is 16 residues long. CDR3 residues: CASSQDEQAHYNEQFF. The CDR3 DNA reads as TGCGCCAGCAGCCAAGATGAGCAAGCACACTACAATGAGCAGTTCTTC.

The chain is built from TRBV18 and TRBJ2-5, with 15 bases aligning to TRBD2. The CDR3 has 14 amino acids. V shed 3 bases and J 7 bases; nucleotides not matched to a gene: 0. Germline CDR1 and CDR2: KGHSH and LQKENI. DNA for the CDR3: TGTGCCAGCTCACCGGGACTAGCGGGAGGGACCCAGTACTTC. Its protein product is CASSPGLAGGTQYF.

This chain links TRBV28 with TRBJ2-5; 9 bases fit TRBD2. CDR1 and CDR2 from the germline V gene are MDHEN and SYDVKM. V trimming: 6 bases; J trimming: 1 base; junction bases outside the gene matches: 18. CDR3 length: 19 residues. In DNA, the CDR3 is TGTGCCAGCAGCTGGGGCGGGAGGGCTGTAACCCGAGGCCAAGAGACCCAGTACTTC. Translated, it gives CASSWGGRAVTRGQETQYF.

The CDR3 sequence: CASSYYVGGNEQFF. Here the CDR3 DNA reads TGTGCCAGCAGTTATTATGTCGGGGGCAATGAGCAGTTCTTC. The chain employs TRBV6-5 and TRBJ2-1; a weak D match, TRBD2 (6 bases). The V gene lost 3 bases and the J gene lost 6 bases, with 12 bases spanning the gap. CDR1 is MNHEY, CDR2 SVGAGI, per germline. The CDR3 consists of 14 residues.

The J gene is TRBJ2-3, the V gene TRBV18; D not resolved. The germline gives CDR1 KGHSH, CDR2 LQKENI. The CDR3 runs to 15 residues. V was shortened by 2 bases and J by 0 bases, with 9 bases between the two germline ends. DNA of the CDR3: TGTGCCAGCTCACCAGTATCCGCCAGCACAGATACGCAGTATTTT. Encoded protein: CASSPVSASTDTQYF.

The chain uses TRBV27 and TRBJ2-7; tentatively, D is TRBD1 (5 bases). Germline CDR1 reads MNHEY; CDR2 reads SMNVEV (reference sequence). V lost 3 bases and J lost 5, with 11 bases in between. The length of the CDR3 is 13 residues. The CDR3 region is CASSFTRVDEQYF. DNA of the CDR3: TGTGCCAGCAGTTTTACCAGGGTGGACGAGCAGTACTTC.

V is TRBV19 and J is TRBJ1-5; a weak D match, TRBD1 (6 bases). CDR3 size: 15 residues. V lost 6 bases to trimming and J lost 0 bases, with 12 bases between them. Germline CDR1 and CDR2: LNHDA and SQIVND (reference sequence). The CDR3 DNA reads as TGTGCCAGTAGGAGGGGGGAGGGTAGCAATCAGCCCCAGCATTTT. Translated, it gives CASRRGEGSNQPQHF.

V and J are TRBV6-6 and TRBJ2-3; possible D gene TRBD2, 5 bases. The V end was cut by 8 bases, the J end by 0 bases, with 15 bases between. Germline assignment: CDR1 MNHNY and CDR2 SVGAGI (reference sequence). This CDR3 is 15 amino acids long. CDR3 in amino acids: CASAQSGNSTDTQYF. CDR3 nucleotides: TGTGCCAGCGCCCAGAGCGGAAATAGCACAGATACGCAGTATTTT.

This clone is a singleton in its sample. The rearrangement links TRBV29-1 to TRBJ2-3; possibly TRBD2 for D (7 bases). V was shortened by 4 bases and J by 1 base, with 21 bases between the two germline ends. The CDR3 covers 17 residues. In germline, CDR1 is SQVTM, CDR2 ANQGSEA. CDR3 region: CSVALGGARVGTDTQYF. In DNA form, the CDR3 reads TGCAGCGTTGCATTAGGGGGGGCGAGAGTGGGCACAGATACGCAGTATTTT.

This clone was seen a handful of times. The CDR3 DNA reads as TGTGCCAGCAGTTTATGGGGGGCGAATCAGCCCCAGCATTTT. Translated, it gives CASSLWGANQPQHF. This chain connects TRBV28 to TRBJ1-5; a weak D match, TRBD1 (6 bases). The CDR3 extends over 14 amino acids. Trimming left V 0 bases short and J 4 bases short, with 7 bases between. The V gene's germline CDR1 is MDHEN and CDR2 SYDVKM.

This rearrangement joins TRBV19 to TRBJ2-4; D is uncertain. The germline V gene encodes CDR1 LNHDA and CDR2 SQIVND (reference sequence). This CDR3 has 14 amino acids. CDR3 DNA: TGTGTGGCTCGCACCGCACTAGCCAAAAACATTCAGTACTTC. Amino acid sequence: CVARTALAKNIQYF.

This clone was detected only once. The chain employs TRBV6-5 and TRBJ1-2; 10 positions agree with TRBD1. CDR1 is MNHEY, CDR2 SVGAGI, per germline. V shed 3 bases and J 8 bases; nucleotides not matched to a gene: 3. This CDR3 has 13 residues. The CDR3 reads CASSYRTGGGYTF. CDR3 nucleotide sequence: TGTGCCAGCAGTTATAGGACAGGGGGAGGCTACACCTTC.

The chain has TRBV7-9 and TRBJ2-1; 8 bases match TRBD2. The CDR3 totals 13 residues. The trim removed 5 bases at V and 12 bases at J, leaving 9 bases unmatched. In germline, CDR1 is SEHNR, CDR2 FQNEAQ (reference sequence). CDR3 loop: CASSPSGGVGQFF. The CDR3 DNA follows: TGTGCCAGCAGCCCCAGCGGGGGTGTGGGGCAGTTCTTC.